This TCR beta chain was sequenced in a study of vaccination effects on CD4 cells after COVID-19 (dated by TCRdb to the early 2020s). Notes on the research overall: Across the study, the median time from the second dose to post-vaccine sampling was 72 days (range 14 to 241). Altogether, around ten COVID-19 convalescent patients and a handful of SARS-CoV-2-naive healthy vaccine recipients made up the full study. SARS-CoV-2 spike-specific CD4+ TCR repertoires from before and after mRNA vaccination were compared in COVID-19 convalescent patients and in infection-naive vaccine recipients. The Oncomine TCR Beta short-read assay on an Illumina iSeq 100 was used to sequence cultures from other donors in the study. What the research found in general, with its limitations: The study was limited by a small number of convalescent patients and lacked early post-infection timepoints. Both infection-induced and vaccine-induced clones contracted markedly at late post-vaccination timepoints, which is consistent with waning T cell responses. In healthy vaccine recipients, vaccine-induced clones were almost all SARS-CoV-2 mono-reactive, with only 1 of 255 being cross-reactive with common cold coronaviruses.

In the ViraFEST assay, PBMC were stimulated with viral peptide pools, and TCR sequencing was then used to find antigen-specific CD4+ T cell clonotypes based on their expansion. After more than 9 days of culture, CD4+ T cells were isolated with the EasySep CD4+ T cell isolation kit. Each participant received two doses of an mRNA SARS-CoV-2 vaccine, either BNT162b2 or mRNA-1273. Negative nucleocapsid antibody results before and after vaccination confirmed that the healthy vaccine recipients had no prior SARS-CoV-2 infection. Around 2.1 million PBMC per well were cultured with roughly 10 ug/ml peptides in IMDM containing about 5% human AB serum, around 10 IU/ml IL-2 and gentamicin. On days 3 and 7, half of the culture medium was replaced with fresh IL-2-containing medium. Unless noted otherwise, every peptide stimulation condition was grown in triplicate wells. PBMC were separated from whole blood using Ficoll-Paque Plus gradient centrifugation and were then either cryopreserved at -140C or used fresh. Overlapping peptide pools spanned the spike proteins of SARS-CoV-2 and the common cold coronaviruses HCoV-NL63, HCoV-OC43 and HCoV-229E. The QIAamp micro DNA kit was used to extract genomic DNA from the cultured CD4+ T cells.

Here V drops 3 bases and J drops 11 bases, and the junction holds 15 bases not matched to any gene. From a lookup of the germline V gene, CDR1 and CDR2 are ENHRY and SYGVKD. From cysteine to phenylalanine, the CDR3 is 15 amino acids long. Only the CDR3 region is kept as DNA, spanning 45 bases read in frame from base 1. Library construction relied on the immunoSEQ multiplex PCR assay. DNA from the cultured, isolated CD4+ T cells was subjected to TCR beta CDR3 sequencing. Per the source publication's procedure: The analysis removed non-productive TCR sequences, trimmed reads to the CDR3 region, and retained only CDR3s that were 7 or more amino acids long. Antigen-specific clonotypes were identified with the MANAFEST web app by comparing expansion in peptide wells against reference cultures. To be called positive, a clone needed expansion at FDR<0.05 compared with the reference and with all other wells, an odds ratio greater than 5, and a frequency greater than 0.1% in two replicate wells. A clonotype was defined as cross-reactive if the clonotype was significantly expanded both in SARS-CoV-2 spike wells and in at least one common cold coronavirus spike condition. CDR3 similarity was assessed by Levenshtein distance using the stringdist R package, and unrooted trees were constructed with ape in R 3.6.1. The clones in this table, taken by TCRdb from immuneACCESS, are in-frame only. Not every clone is retained; where verified, under half of the shortfall comes from an unresolved V gene, and the cause of the rest is unknown. V and J calls and clone size come straight from that table; D and trimming were deduced from the DNA. The sample table records 29,000 or so clones; about 74% of these occur just once. Together, the top ten hold about a sixth of the sample.

This clone was picked up one time. Its antigen is unknown. There are no base qualities to consult, and no much larger clone falls within one base. This sequence uses TRBV10-3 and TRBJ2-7; 8 bases in the junction line up with TRBD1. This TCR was recovered from a human donor who received a COVID-19 vaccine. Sequences were derived from CD4+ T cells from PBMCs cultured with HCoV-OC43 spike peptides, sampled after COVID-19 vaccination. What the cell subset or site label conveys for this sample: HCoV-OC43 spike overlapping peptide pool stimulation. The CDR3 has the sequence CAISERQGPDLVEYF. The sequenced DNA is TGTGCCATCAGTGAACGACAGGGGCCCGACCTAGTGGAGTACTTC.